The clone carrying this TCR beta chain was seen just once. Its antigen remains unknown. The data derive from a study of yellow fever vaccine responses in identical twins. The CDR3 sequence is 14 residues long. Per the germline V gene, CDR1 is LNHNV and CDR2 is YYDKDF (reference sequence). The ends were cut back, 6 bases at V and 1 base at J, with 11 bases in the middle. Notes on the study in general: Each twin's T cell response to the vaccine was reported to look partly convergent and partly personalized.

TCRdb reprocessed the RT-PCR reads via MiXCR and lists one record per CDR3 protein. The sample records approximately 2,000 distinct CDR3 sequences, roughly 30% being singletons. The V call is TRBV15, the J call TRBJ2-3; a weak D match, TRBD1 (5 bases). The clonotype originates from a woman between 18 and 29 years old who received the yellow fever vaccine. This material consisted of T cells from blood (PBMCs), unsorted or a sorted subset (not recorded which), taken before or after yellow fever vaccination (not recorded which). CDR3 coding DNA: TGTGCCACCAGAAAGGCCAGGGGCACAGATACGCAGTATTTT. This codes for CATRKARGTDTQYF.